These 4 T cell receptor beta chains came from one sample sequenced in a study of T cell repertoires in cytomegalovirus infection. These receptors have no known antigen. Each CDR3 protein gets one entry after TCRdb re-called the reads with MiXCR. This table has 550,000 to 700,000 distinct CDR3 sequences, just under 40% appearing once. The sample here was cultured PBMCs, taken from culture after CMV antigen stimulation. The receptors come from a human donor in good health (CMV status not recorded). Some clones in this sample may be carry-over from other donors' samples.

This clonotype was counted between two and nine times. This chain links TRBV7-2 with TRBJ2-5, with 9 bases fitting TRBD2. The CDR3 runs to 14 residues. V lost 5 bases, J lost 5 bases, and 6 bases stayed unmatched. Germline V gene sequence: CDR1 SGHTA, CDR2 FQGNSA. The CDR3 nucleotides are TGTGCCAGCAGCGTTAGCGGGAGAGGGGAGACCCAGTACTTC. The encoded protein is CASSVSGRGETQYF.

This clonotype has a single count. This sequence joins TRBV12-3 or TRBV12-4 and TRBJ2-1; 10 nucleotides match TRBD2. This CDR3 has 19 amino acids. V was clipped by 2 bases and J by 0 bases; unmatched bases: 10. CDR3 sequence reads: CASSLTPTSGFLSYNEQFF. The CDR3 DNA reads as TGTGCCAGCAGTTTAACCCCGACTAGCGGGTTCCTCTCCTACAATGAGCAGTTCTTC.

This rearrangement joins TRBV15 to TRBJ2-1; 15 bases are a match to TRBD2. The length of the CDR3 is 20 residues. CDR1 is LNHNV, CDR2 YYDKDF, per germline (reference sequence). The trim removed 5 bases at V and 0 bases at J, leaving 11 bases unmatched. The CDR3 here is CATSVSPGLAGGSSYNEQFF. CDR3 nucleotides: TGTGCCACCAGCGTCTCTCCGGGACTAGCGGGGGGAAGCTCCTACAATGAGCAGTTCTTC.

This clonotype has more than one count but fewer than ten. J is TRBJ2-7 and V is TRBV6-8; 11 bases align to TRBD1. The CDR3 loop spans 14 amino acids. The V and J ends lost 6 bases and 6 bases, in that order; junction bases with no gene match: 7. The V gene's germline CDR1 is MNHGY and CDR2 SAAAGT. The chain's CDR3 is CASRIGQGAGEQYF. The CDR3 coding sequence is TGTGCCAGCAGGATCGGACAGGGGGCGGGCGAGCAGTACTTC.